The rows below give T cell receptor beta chains drawn from one sample of a study of cytomegalovirus exposure and HLA in healthy donors. The table came from immunoSEQ multiplex PCR; TCRdb's copy has only in-frame clones and leaves some out. The sample holds a few hundred thousand clones; 88% are singletons and the top ten take around 1%. Sample: PBMCs. The receptors stem from a young man in good health and CMV-seronegative. Each CDR3 is given with its conserved first and last residue. The D gene is left open where the match is weak. Size values are once, few and many counts, or a class for expanded clones, and some rows have none.

J gene: TRBJ1-2
clone size: -
D gene: TRBD1
V gene: TRBV6-5
CDR3 DNA: TGTGCCAGCAGCCCCGTGCAGGATACAGGGGTCGGCTACACCTTC
CDR3 protein: CASSPVQDTGVGYTF

J gene: TRBJ1-4
clone size: once
D gene: -
V gene: TRBV9
CDR3 DNA: TGTGCCAGCAGCGTAGCAGCCGGGAATGAAAAACTGTTTTTT
CDR3 protein: CASSVAAGNEKLFF

J gene: TRBJ2-2
clone size: -
D gene: TRBD2
V gene: TRBV5-4
CDR3 DNA: TGTGCCAGCAGCTTGGGTCCTAGCGGGGGGCCAGGAACCGGGGAGCTGTTTTTT
CDR3 protein: CASSLGPSGGPGTGELFF

J gene: TRBJ1-6
clone size: -
D gene: TRBD1
V gene: TRBV6-1
CDR3 DNA: TGTGCCAGCAGGGAGGGACAGGTGAATTCACCCCTCCACTTT
CDR3 protein: CASREGQVNSPLHF

J gene: TRBJ2-7
clone size: -
D gene: TRBD1
V gene: TRBV5-6
CDR3 DNA: TGTGCCAGCAGCTCCCCCGGGACAGGGGATCACGAGCAGTACTTC
CDR3 protein: CASSSPGTGDHEQYF

J gene: TRBJ2-7
clone size: -
D gene: TRBD1
V gene: TRBV5-1
CDR3 DNA: TGCGCCAGCAGCCGGGACAGGTACTACGAGCAGTACTTC
CDR3 protein: CASSRDRYYEQYF

J gene: TRBJ1-6
clone size: few
D gene: TRBD1
V gene: TRBV6-5
CDR3 DNA: TGTGCCAGCAGCCGGATGGACAGGGGAATGACACCCCTCCACTTT
CDR3 protein: CASSRMDRGMTPLHF

J gene: TRBJ2-3
clone size: -
D gene: -
V gene: TRBV11-2
CDR3 DNA: TGTGCCAGCAGCTTAAACAGATATACAGATACGCAGTATTTT
CDR3 protein: CASSLNRYTDTQYF

J gene: TRBJ2-1
clone size: once
D gene: TRBD1
V gene: TRBV19
CDR3 DNA: TGTGCCAGTAGTCGCGGGACAGGGGGCTATGAGCAGTTCTTC
CDR3 protein: CASSRGTGGYEQFF

J gene: TRBJ2-7
clone size: -
D gene: -
V gene: TRBV27
CDR3 DNA: TGTGCCAGCAGTCCGAAGTTCAGGGGCTCCTACGAGCAGTACTTC
CDR3 protein: CASSPKFRGSYEQYF

J gene: TRBJ1-3
clone size: -
D gene: -
V gene: TRBV5-1
CDR3 DNA: TGCGCCAGCAGCTTGGACAGTGGAAACACCATATATTTT
CDR3 protein: CASSLDSGNTIYF

J gene: TRBJ1-1
clone size: -
D gene: -
V gene: TRBV20-1
CDR3 DNA: TGCAGTGCTAGCGGGGGCACTGAAGCTTTCTTT
CDR3 protein: CSASGGTEAFF

J gene: TRBJ1-1
clone size: -
D gene: -
V gene: TRBV14
CDR3 DNA: TGTGCCAGCAGCCATCCAACAGGGATGAACACTGAAGCTTTCTTT
CDR3 protein: CASSHPTGMNTEAFF

J gene: TRBJ2-1
clone size: -
D gene: -
V gene: TRBV11-2
CDR3 DNA: TGTGCCAGCAGCTTCGGGGGAAGGGCAATTGAGCAGTTCTTC
CDR3 protein: CASSFGGRAIEQFF

J gene: TRBJ1-1
clone size: once
D gene: -
V gene: TRBV18
CDR3 DNA: TGTGCCAGCTCACCACTAGAAAATGGTGAAGCTTTCTTT
CDR3 protein: CASSPLENGEAFF

J gene: TRBJ2-1
clone size: -
D gene: TRBD1
V gene: TRBV4-2
CDR3 DNA: TGTGCCAGCAGCCAGGACCAGGGGGCGCAGGAGCAGTTCTTC
CDR3 protein: CASSQDQGAQEQFF

J gene: TRBJ1-5
clone size: -
D gene: -
V gene: TRBV6-6
CDR3 DNA: TGTGCCAGCAGCAAGACAGGACCTTATAGCAATCAGCCCCAGCATTTT
CDR3 protein: CASSKTGPYSNQPQHF

J gene: TRBJ2-7
clone size: -
D gene: TRBD2
V gene: TRBV7-6
CDR3 DNA: TGTGCCAGCAGCTCCAGTGGTAGCGGGTACGAGCAGTACTTC
CDR3 protein: CASSSSGSGYEQYF

J gene: TRBJ1-5
clone size: -
D gene: TRBD1
V gene: TRBV5-1
CDR3 DNA: TGCGCCAGCAGCTTGGACAGGGGTAGCAATCAGCCCCAGCATTTT
CDR3 protein: CASSLDRGSNQPQHF

J gene: TRBJ2-7
clone size: -
D gene: TRBD1
V gene: TRBV5-1
CDR3 DNA: TGCGCCAGCAGCCACGCGACAGGGGACTACGAGCAGTACTTC
CDR3 protein: CASSHATGDYEQYF

J gene: TRBJ1-2
clone size: -
D gene: -
V gene: TRBV19
CDR3 DNA: TGTGCCAGTAGTATGCGTGCTCGCGGTGAGGGCTACACCTTC
CDR3 protein: CASSMRARGEGYTF

J gene: TRBJ1-5
clone size: -
D gene: -
V gene: TRBV6-1
CDR3 DNA: TGTGCCAGCAGTAACTCACTGAGATCCCGGCCCCAGCATTTT
CDR3 protein: CASSNSLRSRPQHF

J gene: TRBJ2-5
clone size: -
D gene: TRBD1
V gene: TRBV5-6
CDR3 DNA: TGTGCCAGCAGCTTGGGAGGGACAGGGGGCTGGGAGACCCAGTACTTC
CDR3 protein: CASSLGGTGGWETQYF

J gene: TRBJ2-1
clone size: -
D gene: TRBD1
V gene: TRBV5-1
CDR3 DNA: TGCGCCAGCAGCTTGGTGTCGGGGACAGGGGTGCTAAATGAGCAGTTCTTC
CDR3 protein: CASSLVSGTGVLNEQFF

J gene: TRBJ2-7
clone size: -
D gene: -
V gene: TRBV6-5
CDR3 DNA: TGTGCCAGCAGTTACTCGAGGGTTTCCGAGCAGTACTTC
CDR3 protein: CASSYSRVSEQYF

J gene: TRBJ2-5
clone size: -
D gene: -
V gene: TRBV5-6
CDR3 DNA: TGTGCCAGCAGCTTGGGGGCGGAGGGGTCACGGGAGACCCAGTACTTC
CDR3 protein: CASSLGAEGSRETQYF

J gene: TRBJ2-1
clone size: -
D gene: TRBD1
V gene: TRBV19
CDR3 DNA: TGTGCCACCTCGGGACAGCGAGCCTACAATGAGCAGTTCTTC
CDR3 protein: CATSGQRAYNEQFF

J gene: TRBJ1-1
clone size: -
D gene: -
V gene: TRBV2
CDR3 DNA: TGTGCCAGCAGTTCGGGTGCGAACACTGAAGCTTTCTTT
CDR3 protein: CASSSGANTEAFF

J gene: TRBJ2-7
clone size: -
D gene: -
V gene: TRBV6-6
CDR3 DNA: TGTGCCAGCAGCCTCAGGGGTTACGAGCAGTACTTC
CDR3 protein: CASSLRGYEQYF

J gene: TRBJ1-2
clone size: -
D gene: -
V gene: TRBV28
CDR3 DNA: TGTGCCAGCAGTGGGGCAGGGTGGAACTATGGCTACACCTTC
CDR3 protein: CASSGAGWNYGYTF

J gene: TRBJ1-1
clone size: -
D gene: -
V gene: TRBV18
CDR3 DNA: TGTGCCAGCTCACAACAGGGTACGAACACTGAAGCTTTCTTT
CDR3 protein: CASSQQGTNTEAFF

J gene: TRBJ1-4
clone size: -
D gene: -
V gene: TRBV7-9
CDR3 DNA: TGTGCCAGCAGCGACGCAGGGCCTACTAATGAAAAACTGTTTTTT
CDR3 protein: CASSDAGPTNEKLFF

J gene: TRBJ1-4
clone size: -
D gene: TRBD1
V gene: TRBV19
CDR3 DNA: TGTGCCAGTAGCATACAGGGGGCAGGGGAAAAACTGTTTTTT
CDR3 protein: CASSIQGAGEKLFF

J gene: TRBJ1-4
clone size: once
D gene: -
V gene: TRBV15
CDR3 DNA: TGTGCCACCAGCAGCCACCGGGAAGCTAATGAAAAACTGTTTTTT
CDR3 protein: CATSSHREANEKLFF

J gene: TRBJ2-5
clone size: -
D gene: TRBD2
V gene: TRBV28
CDR3 DNA: TGTGCCAGCAGTTTGCTCCTAGCGGGGACACAAGAGACCCAGTACTTC
CDR3 protein: CASSLLLAGTQETQYF

J gene: TRBJ2-5
clone size: -
D gene: -
V gene: TRBV29-1
CDR3 DNA: TGCAGCGTTTCAGGGGCAGGGGAGACCCAGTACTTC
CDR3 protein: CSVSGAGETQYF

J gene: TRBJ2-7
clone size: -
D gene: TRBD2
V gene: TRBV23-1
CDR3 DNA: TGCGCCAGCAGTCCTAATTGGACTAGCGGGGGGGACGACGAGCAGTACTTC
CDR3 protein: CASSPNWTSGGDDEQYF

J gene: TRBJ1-1
clone size: -
D gene: TRBD1
V gene: TRBV7-9
CDR3 DNA: TGTGCCAGCAACAGACAGGGGGACACTGAAGCTTTCTTT
CDR3 protein: CASNRQGDTEAFF

J gene: TRBJ2-1
clone size: -
D gene: TRBD2
V gene: TRBV7-2
CDR3 DNA: TGTGCCAGCAGCAGAGCGGGGGGGCGGGTCAATGAGCAGTTCTTC
CDR3 protein: CASSRAGGRVNEQFF

J gene: TRBJ1-1
clone size: -
D gene: TRBD1
V gene: TRBV6-6
CDR3 DNA: TGTGCCAGCAGTCCCGGGACAGGGGGCCCTGAAGCTTTCTTT
CDR3 protein: CASSPGTGGPEAFF

J gene: TRBJ2-1
clone size: -
D gene: -
V gene: TRBV9
CDR3 DNA: TGTGCCAGCAGCGTAGTAGAGGTGGACAACAATGAGCAGTTCTTC
CDR3 protein: CASSVVEVDNNEQFF

J gene: TRBJ1-2
clone size: -
D gene: -
V gene: TRBV11-2
CDR3 DNA: TGTGCCACCTCGGACAGCGTTAACTATGGCTACACCTTC
CDR3 protein: CATSDSVNYGYTF

J gene: TRBJ2-1
clone size: few
D gene: TRBD2
V gene: TRBV5-4
CDR3 DNA: TGTGCCAGCAGCTTGCCTAGCGGCAATGAGCAGTTCTTC
CDR3 protein: CASSLPSGNEQFF

J gene: TRBJ2-7
clone size: -
D gene: TRBD2
V gene: TRBV29-1
CDR3 DNA: TGCAGCGTGGGGGAGGGCAGCTACGAGCAGTACTTC
CDR3 protein: CSVGEGSYEQYF

J gene: TRBJ2-1
clone size: -
D gene: -
V gene: TRBV4-1
CDR3 DNA: TGCGCCAGCAGCCAGACAGAGCGCTCCTACAATGAGCAGTTCTTC
CDR3 protein: CASSQTERSYNEQFF

J gene: TRBJ1-2
clone size: -
D gene: -
V gene: TRBV4-2
CDR3 DNA: TGTGCCAGCAGCCTCGAGGGGACACCATCTTATGGCTACACCTTC
CDR3 protein: CASSLEGTPSYGYTF

J gene: TRBJ2-3
clone size: -
D gene: TRBD2
V gene: TRBV27
CDR3 DNA: TGTGCCAGCAGTTCCTTACTAGCGGGGGGGCTAGATACGCAGTATTTT
CDR3 protein: CASSSLLAGGLDTQYF

J gene: TRBJ1-5
clone size: -
D gene: -
V gene: TRBV6-6
CDR3 DNA: TGTGCCAGCAGTAAACAGGGAAGCAATCAGCCCCAGCATTTT
CDR3 protein: CASSKQGSNQPQHF

J gene: TRBJ2-7
clone size: -
D gene: -
V gene: TRBV25-1
CDR3 DNA: TGTGCCAGCAGAAGTGATAGTCCCGGGTCCGGAGAGCAGTACTTC
CDR3 protein: CASRSDSPGSGEQYF

J gene: TRBJ1-5
clone size: -
D gene: -
V gene: TRBV9
CDR3 DNA: TGTGCCAGCAGCCCCGGAGGGAGCAATCAGCCCCAGCATTTT
CDR3 protein: CASSPGGSNQPQHF

J gene: TRBJ2-1
clone size: once
D gene: TRBD2
V gene: TRBV7-8
CDR3 DNA: TGTGCCAGCACCCTAGCGGGGGGGTACAATGAGCAGTTCTTC
CDR3 protein: CASTLAGGYNEQFF

J gene: TRBJ1-5
clone size: few
D gene: -
V gene: TRBV19
CDR3 DNA: TGTGCCAGTAGTATTACAGCCTATAGCAATCAGCCCCAGCATTTT
CDR3 protein: CASSITAYSNQPQHF

J gene: TRBJ2-3
clone size: -
D gene: TRBD1
V gene: TRBV12-5
CDR3 DNA: TGTGCTAGTGGTTCCGGGACAGGGGGCGTAGATACGCAGTATTTT
CDR3 protein: CASGSGTGGVDTQYF